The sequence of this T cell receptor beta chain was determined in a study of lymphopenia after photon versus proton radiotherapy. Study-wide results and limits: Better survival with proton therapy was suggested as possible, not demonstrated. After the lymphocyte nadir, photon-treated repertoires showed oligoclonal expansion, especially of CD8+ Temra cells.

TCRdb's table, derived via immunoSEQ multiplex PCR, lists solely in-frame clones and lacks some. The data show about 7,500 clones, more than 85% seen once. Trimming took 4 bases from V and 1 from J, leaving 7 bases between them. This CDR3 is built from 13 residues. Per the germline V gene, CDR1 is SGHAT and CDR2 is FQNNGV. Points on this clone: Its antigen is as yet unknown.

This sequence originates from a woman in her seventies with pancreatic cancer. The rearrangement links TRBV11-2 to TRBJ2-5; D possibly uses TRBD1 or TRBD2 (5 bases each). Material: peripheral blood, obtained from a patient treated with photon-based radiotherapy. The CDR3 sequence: CASSWDPQETQYF. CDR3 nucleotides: TGTGCCAGCAGCTGGGACCCCCAAGAGACCCAGTACTTC.